This entry concerns a single T cell receptor beta chain. No cognate antigen has been identified for it. Qualities for individual bases were not recorded, and no much larger clone is one base off. This record comes from a study of PD-1 blockade in classical Hodgkin lymphoma (dated by TCRdb to the early 2020s). With respect to the entire study: Nivolumab dosing was 3 mg/kg intravenously every 2 weeks, continuing until either disease progression or unacceptable toxicity. A peripheral blood immune signature of response to PD-1 blockade in classical Hodgkin lymphoma was defined using TCR beta sequencing and CyTOF.

The Qiagen DNeasy kit was used to extract genomic DNA from unsorted PBMCs and from the negatively selected CD4+ and CD8+ fractions. TCR beta CDR3 regions were subjected to amplification by immunoSEQ multiplex PCR with primers that anneal to V and J segments. A synthetic immune receptor repertoire was used to minimize amplification bias, and any residual bias was removed computationally once sequencing was done. Per the original workflow: Repertoire diversity was quantified as the Shannon entropy index using custom Python scripts. Unsorted, CD4+ and CD8+ repertoires were examined separately, except in combined analyses, for which CD4+ and CD8+ sequences were merged in silico. A clone was considered expanded if an increase in frequency of at least 2-fold after treatment relative to C1D1 was found, and a pseudocount of 0.5 was applied to clones undetected at baseline. Singleton clones were defined as clones with 0 or 1 copy at C1D1, and non-singleton clones were defined as clones with 2 or more copies. Clones expanded in unsorted samples were assigned a CD4+, CD8+ or unknown annotation through matching of protein sequences in sorted samples from the same patient. Wilcoxon tests on paired samples were used to test changes in diversity from C1D1 to C4D1. The source is immuneACCESS, and TCRdb retained only in-frame sequences with V and J called. Part of the clones is not carried over; for the studies checked, unresolved V genes explain less than half of this, and the remainder is unexplained. That table is the source of V, J and clone size, and D and trimming were worked out from the DNA. Within this sample are over 50,000 clones, with around nine tenths of them counted one time only. The ten largest account for around 8.1% of the sample.

What the time point label conveys for this sample: cycle 4 day 1 (C4D1), after 6 weeks of nivolumab. Relapse after autologous stem cell transplantation had occurred in all trial patients, and cohorts A, B and C were distinguished by prior brentuximab vedotin exposure. The trial cohort was composed of around 60 patients with relapsed/refractory classical Hodgkin lymphoma, for whom complete response, partial response or progressive disease was recorded as best overall response. Single-agent nivolumab was administered to trial patients in the multi-cohort phase II CheckMate 205 trial. An independent review committee assessed best overall response by applying the 2007 International Working Group response criteria. Trial PBMCs were collected immediately before nivolumab initiation (C1D1) and during therapy at cycle 2 day 1 and cycle 4 day 1. Peripheral blood was collected in 8 mL Vacutainer Cell Preparation Tubes, from which PBMCs were isolated by centrifugation and then cryopreserved.

For CDR1 and CDR2, the germline V gene lists MGHDK and SYGVNS. Counted from cysteine to phenylalanine, this CDR3 has 14 amino acids. Solely the CDR3 DNA is kept, with 42 bases framed from the first base. V and J are truncated by 1 base and 5 bases respectively, leaving an intervening sequence of 8 bases. The investigation overall reported the following: A significant rise by C4D1 was seen in CD4+ but not CD8+ TCR diversity (p=0.0027 vs p=0.16), with the rise being most apparent in complete responders (p=0.02). Diversity was lower in patients who began nivolumab less than 1 year after ASCT, so these patients were left out of later analyses to avoid confounding by immune reconstitution. Baseline TCR diversity was reported to be lower in newly diagnosed patients than in healthy donors and to be lower still in relapsed/refractory patients. The study was limited to a single clinical trial cohort, and causes of repertoire differences, possibly disease activity or prior therapy, remained undefined. Among trial patients, those achieving complete response had baseline diversity similar to that of newly diagnosed patients, while diversity was significantly lower in partial responders and progressors.

The sequencing used peripheral blood mononuclear cells (PBMCs), collected before the fourth cycle of nivolumab. The V gene is TRBV25-1 and the J gene is TRBJ1-4; the D segment could be TRBD1, given 5 matching bases. This clonotype was obtained from a human donor with classical Hodgkin lymphoma. CDR3 protein: CASSESGWNEKLFF. The DNA is TGTGCCAGCAGTGAATCAGGGTGGAATGAAAAACTGTTTTTT.